What follows are 12 T cell receptor beta chains derived from one specimen sequenced in a study of T cell responses to AZD1222 COVID-19 vaccine. The protocol was immunoSEQ multiplex PCR, while the TCRdb copy is restricted to in-frame clones and leaves out a portion. The sample holds 140,000 to 150,000 clones; around 91% are singletons and the top ten take roughly 1.5%. Source: peripheral blood, taken on day 0 of AZD1222 vaccination. These receptors all stem from an adult in good health.

This chain joins TRBV28 and TRBJ2-7; TRBD2 is a possible D gene (6 bases). The ends were cut back, 5 bases at V and 3 bases at J, with 17 bases in the middle. Germline V lookup: CDR1 MDHEN, CDR2 SYDVKM. The CDR3 runs to 15 residues. CDR3 residues: CASSQGSGDFYEQYF. CDR3 sequence (DNA): TGTGCCAGCAGTCAAGGGTCGGGAGACTTCTACGAGCAGTACTTC.

The chain has TRBV5-4 and TRBJ2-5, with a weak D call TRBD1 (6 bases). In germline, CDR1 is SGHNT, CDR2 YYREEE (reference sequence). The V and J ends lost 0 bases and 3 bases respectively, with 9 bases between them. The CDR3 is 14 residues long. The CDR3 protein is CASSLGGREETQYF. The CDR3 region has the DNA TGTGCCAGCAGCTTGGGGGGGCGCGAAGAGACCCAGTACTTC.

The chain is built from TRBV4-2 and TRBJ2-1; D is uncertain. Germline lookup yields CDR1 LGHNA and CDR2 YNFKEQ. With 0 bases removed from V and 7 bases from J, the gap between germline ends came to 7 bases. The CDR3 length is 13 residues. CDR3 DNA sequence: TGTGCCAGCAGCCAAGAATTGGTGAATGAGCAGTTCTTC. It specifies CASSQELVNEQFF.

Turning to this clone: The junction and the germline gene differ at one end; a read error may be behind it. The CDR3 DNA is TGTGCCAGCAGTCTAAACATCGGGGAGCTGTTTTTT. Translating it yields CASSLNIGELFF. This chain connects TRBV28 to TRBJ2-2; no definite D call. CDR1 and CDR2 (germline): MDHEN, SYDVKM. The CDR3 is 12 residues long. Complete variable domain (other parts from reference TRBV28 and TRBJ2-2): DVKVTQSSRYLVKRTGEKVFLECVQDMDHENMFWYRQDPGLGLRLIYFSYDVKMKEKGDIPEGYSVSREKKERFSLILESASTNQTSMYLCASSLNIGELFFGEGSRLTVL.

This sequence joins TRBV24-1 and TRBJ2-1; tentative D call: TRBD1 (5 bases). The CDR3 is 16 amino acids. The V and J ends lost 1 base and 8 bases respectively, with 17 bases between them. Per the germline V gene, CDR1 is KGHDR and CDR2 is SFDVKD. The CDR3 bases are TGTGCCACCAGTGATTTCGCAGGGTTAAGTATTGATGAGCAGTTCTTC. Translating it yields CATSDFAGLSIDEQFF.

V is TRBV28 and J is TRBJ1-5; no clear D gene. With 5 bases removed from V and 2 bases from J, the gap between germline ends came to 10 bases. Per the germline V gene, CDR1 is MDHEN and CDR2 is SYDVKM. The CDR3 contains 14 residues. Here the CDR3 reads CASSLRTRNQPQHF. CDR3 nucleotide sequence: TGTGCCAGCAGTCTCCGCACCCGCAATCAGCCCCAGCATTTT.

The V call is TRBV18, the J call TRBJ2-7; 7 bases agree with TRBD2. V lost 4 bases, J lost 4 bases, and 16 bases stayed unmatched. The CDR3 extends over 17 amino acids. Germline CDR1 reads KGHSH; CDR2 reads LQKENI. DNA of the CDR3: TGTGCCAGCTCACAGGGTGCTAGCGGCCAATGGTCGTACGAGCAGTACTTC. Amino acids: CASSQGASGQWSYEQYF.

The chain employs TRBV5-1 and TRBJ2-5; D is possibly TRBD1 or TRBD2 (5 bases each). V was trimmed by 4 bases and J by 7 bases, leaving 17 bases between them. The CDR3 length is 14 residues. The germline CDR1 and CDR2 sequences are SGHRS and YFSETQ. Here the CDR3 reads CASSGGDPSGTQYF. The CDR3 nucleotides are TGCGCCAGCAGCGGGGGAGACCCATCCGGGACCCAGTACTTC.

CDR3 amino acids: CASSRNPDRSYGYTF. The DNA of the CDR3 is TGTGCCAGCAGCCGAAACCCGGATAGAAGCTATGGCTACACCTTC. The chain carries TRBV27 and TRBJ1-2; D is unclear. Trimming pared 6 bases from V and 4 bases from J, leaving 18 bases between. Germline CDR1 and CDR2: MNHEY and SMNVEV (reference sequence). The CDR3 has 15 amino acids.

The V gene is TRBV30, the J gene TRBJ1-1; D is undetermined. The CDR3 length is 13 residues. V was pared by 0 bases and J by 1 base, with 6 bases between. Germline V gene sequence: CDR1 GTSNPN, CDR2 SVGIG (reference sequence). The CDR3 loop is CAWSVPGNTEAFF. As DNA, the CDR3 is TGTGCCTGGAGTGTACCCGGGAACACTGAAGCTTTCTTT.

The table lists this clone with a count of one. This rearrangement joins TRBV14 to TRBJ1-2; tentative D call: TRBD1 (6 bases). Trimming left V 2 bases short and J 4 bases short, with 11 bases between. The CDR3 sequence is 14 residues long. Germline V CDR1 and CDR2: SGHDN, FVKESK. For the CDR3, the DNA is TGTGCCAGCAGCCAACCGGGGACAAGCTATGGCTACACCTTC. Encoded protein: CASSQPGTSYGYTF.

The rearrangement uses TRBV2 and TRBJ2-2, with D uncertain. There are 13 residues in the CDR3. Trimming took 8 bases from V and 6 from J, leaving 13 bases between them. Germline assignment: CDR1 SNHLY and CDR2 FYNNEI. The CDR3 is CASHEDPSGELFF. DNA for the CDR3: TGTGCCAGCCATGAGGACCCTTCCGGGGAGCTGTTTTTT.